The clone carrying this T cell receptor (beta chain) was observed at least ten times. What it recognizes is unknown. These data are taken from a study of T cells after yellow fever vaccination. One entry per CDR3 protein, called by TCRdb with MiXCR from the 5' RACE reads. This sample yields 230,000 or so distinct CDR3 sequences, of which 3.6% are seen a single time; roughly a fifth belongs to the top ten. Study observations and caveats: Across the CD4 and CD8 compartments, a small share of clonotypes was present in both. Most primary-vaccination clones recurred post-booster (just under 98% CD4, 88% CD8). Abundant clonotypes from the bulk population could have been carried over as contaminants into FACS-sorted repertoires.

This CDR3 spans 14 amino acids. Germline V lookup: CDR1 SGHDT, CDR2 YYEEEE. The ends lost 6 bases at V and 9 bases at J; junction bases unmatched: 9. The origin of this receptor is a man aged 18 to 35 who received the YFV17D yellow fever vaccine. J is TRBJ2-1 and V is TRBV5-6; 10 bases agree with TRBD1. This specimen was PBMCs, taken 15 days after the yellow fever booster vaccination. CDR3 DNA sequence: TGTGCCAGCATCACTTCGGGGACAGGGGTTGAGCAGTTCTTC. Amino acids: CASITSGTGVEQFF.